Listed here are 11 T cell receptor beta chains from one sample, sequenced in a study of T cells in Graves' hyperthyroidism and ophthalmopathy. Regions amplified from RNA transcripts were the TCR beta CDR3 regions. The HTBI primer set was used in a first-round RT-PCR of the TCR CDR3. TCRdb used MiXCR to reprocess the multiplex PCR reads, holding one entry per CDR3 protein. The data show about 530,000 distinct CDR3 sequences, with roughly 15% seen just once and around 17% held by the top ten. Sample: blood. The receptors stem from a woman aged 18-29 years with Graves' ophthalmopathy.

This clonotype showed up just a few times. Given a much more abundant clone one base away, this may be a read error. The rearrangement uses TRBV2 and TRBJ2-1, with 7 nucleotides matching TRBD2. The germline V gene encodes CDR1 SNHLY and CDR2 FYNNEI. This CDR3 is built from 14 residues. After removal of 8 bases from V and 6 bases from J, the junction contained 10 bases not matched to a gene. The CDR3 region is CASAERGGSNEQFF. Here the CDR3 DNA reads TGTGCCAGCGCTGAGCGGGGAGGCAGCAATGAGCAGTTCTTC.

This clonotype came up many times. This chain joins TRBV11-2 and TRBJ1-1; possible D gene TRBD1, 6 bases. V was shortened by 4 bases and J by 3 bases, with 15 bases between the two germline ends. CDR3 length: 15 residues. Germline V gene sequence: CDR1 SGHAT, CDR2 FQNNGV. CDR3 region: CASSSIRGRDTEAFF. The CDR3 region has the DNA TGTGCCAGCAGCTCTATCAGGGGAAGGGACACTGAAGCTTTCTTT.

The chain has TRBV14 and TRBJ2-2, with 11 bases identical to TRBD2. This CDR3 comprises 17 residues. V lost 1 base and J lost 6; bases outside the gene matches: 7. The germline V gene encodes CDR1 SGHDN and CDR2 FVKESK. CDR3 residues: CASSQGLGLAGPGELFF. The CDR3 DNA sequence: TGTGCCAGCAGCCAAGGTCTCGGACTAGCGGGCCCCGGGGAGCTGTTTTTT.

This clonotype has a count of ten or more. The chain links TRBV28 to TRBJ1-1, with no clear D. This CDR3 is built from 13 residues. Deletions cut 3 bases from V and 4 bases from J, with 9 bases between. Per the germline V gene, CDR1 is MDHEN and CDR2 is SYDVKM. The chain's CDR3 is CASSFRGVTEAFF. As DNA, the CDR3 is TGTGCCAGCAGTTTTCGGGGTGTCACTGAAGCTTTCTTT.

The chain carries TRBV9 and TRBJ1-3; D gene uncertain. The CDR3 is 15 amino acids. With 0 bases removed from V and 0 bases from J, the gap between germline ends came to 7 bases. Germline lookup yields CDR1 SGDLS and CDR2 YYNGEE. The CDR3 region is CASSVGVGSGNTIYF. CDR3 DNA: TGTGCCAGCAGCGTAGGCGTGGGCTCTGGAAACACCATATATTTT.

This clonotype was seen ten or more times. The junction departs from germline at one end; a sequencing error may be responsible. This chain connects TRBV2 to TRBJ1-2; 7 positions agree with TRBD1. This CDR3 has 13 amino acids. Per germline, CDR1 SNHLY and CDR2 FYNNEI. The DNA for the CDR3 is TGTGCCAGCAGCGAAGGACAGGCCTATGGCTACACCTTC. Translating it yields CASSEGQAYGYTF.

The chain has TRBV6-2 or TRBV6-3 and TRBJ1-3; no definite D call. Deletions cut 6 bases from V and 4 bases from J, with 10 bases between. This CDR3 has 13 amino acids. The germline V gene encodes CDR1 MNHEY and CDR2 SVGEGT. The CDR3 sequence is CASSREAGNTIYF. The CDR3 nucleotides read TGTGCCAGCAGCAGAGAAGCGGGAAACACCATATATTTT.

This clonotype occurred a few times. This chain connects TRBV28 to TRBJ1-3; the D is unclear. This CDR3 is built from 16 residues. Germline CDR1 is MDHEN and CDR2 is SYDVKM. Trimming pared 5 bases from V and 0 bases from J, leaving 14 bases between. CDR3 nucleotide sequence: TGTGCCAGCAGTCGGCTAAGGCGGGACTCTGGAAACACCATATATTTT. Translation: CASSRLRRDSGNTIYF.

In its sample, this clonotype was seen a few times. This chain connects TRBV25-1 to TRBJ2-7, with 8 bases that match TRBD1. Germline assignment: CDR1 MGHDK and CDR2 SYGVNS. The CDR3 is 14 amino acids. V was clipped by 6 bases and J by 6 bases; unmatched bases: 10. The CDR3 DNA reads TGTGCCAGCAGCGAGACAGGGGTTCCAGCCGAGCAGTACTTC. Amino acids: CASSETGVPAEQYF.

This clonotype was seen many times. The chain links TRBV6-1 to TRBJ1-2; 9 bases are shared with TRBD1. The J segment lost 6 bases and the V segment lost 5 bases, leaving 1 base of the junction unmatched. Germline V gene sequence: CDR1 MNHNS, CDR2 SASEGT. This CDR3 contains 12 residues. CDR3 coding DNA: TGTGCCAGCAGTCGGACAGGGGATGGCTACACCTTC. Amino acid sequence: CASSRTGDGYTF.

This clonotype has ten or more counts. The chain recombines TRBV29-1 with TRBJ2-1; D is perhaps TRBD2 (5 bases). Germline V gene data show CDR1 as SQVTM and CDR2 as ANQGSEA. Between the trimmed V and J ends, which lost 8 bases and 3 bases, there was a span of 11 bases. This CDR3 is 12 amino acids long. The CDR3 loop reads CSIEGDYNEQFF. In DNA form, the CDR3 reads TGCAGCATCGAGGGAGACTACAATGAGCAGTTCTTC.